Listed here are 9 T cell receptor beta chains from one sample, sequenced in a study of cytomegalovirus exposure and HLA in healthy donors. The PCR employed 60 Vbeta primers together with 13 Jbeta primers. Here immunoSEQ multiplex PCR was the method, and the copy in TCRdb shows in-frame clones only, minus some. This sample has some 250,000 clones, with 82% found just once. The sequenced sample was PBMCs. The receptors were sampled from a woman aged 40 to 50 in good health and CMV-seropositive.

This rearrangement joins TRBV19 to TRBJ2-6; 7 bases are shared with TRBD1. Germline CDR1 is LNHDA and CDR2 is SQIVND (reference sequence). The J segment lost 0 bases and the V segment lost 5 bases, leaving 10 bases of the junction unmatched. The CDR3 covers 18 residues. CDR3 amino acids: CASSPPLRGPSGANVLTF. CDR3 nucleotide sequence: TGTGCCAGTAGTCCTCCTCTAAGGGGGCCCTCTGGGGCCAACGTCCTGACTTTC.

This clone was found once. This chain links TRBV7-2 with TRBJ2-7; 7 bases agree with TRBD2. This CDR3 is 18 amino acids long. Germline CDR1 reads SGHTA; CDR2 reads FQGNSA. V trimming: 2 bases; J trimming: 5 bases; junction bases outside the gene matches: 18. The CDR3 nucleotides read TGTGCCAGCAGCTTAATGGGTCATTCTAGCGGACTATACCACGAGCAGTACTTC. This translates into CASSLMGHSSGLYHEQYF. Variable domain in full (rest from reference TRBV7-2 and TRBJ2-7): GAGVSQSPSNKVTEKGKDVELRCDPISGHTALYWYRQSLGQGLEFLIYFQGNSAPDKSGLPSDRFSAERTGGSVSTLTIQRTQQEDSAVYLCASSLMGHSSGLYHEQYFGPGTRLTVT.

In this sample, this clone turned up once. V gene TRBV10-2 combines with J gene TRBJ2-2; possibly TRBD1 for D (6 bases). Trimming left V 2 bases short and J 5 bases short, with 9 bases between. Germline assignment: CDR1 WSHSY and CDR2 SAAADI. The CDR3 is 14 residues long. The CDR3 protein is CASSEVGATGELFF. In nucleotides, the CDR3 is TGCGCCAGCAGTGAGGTGGGGGCGACCGGGGAGCTGTTTTTT.

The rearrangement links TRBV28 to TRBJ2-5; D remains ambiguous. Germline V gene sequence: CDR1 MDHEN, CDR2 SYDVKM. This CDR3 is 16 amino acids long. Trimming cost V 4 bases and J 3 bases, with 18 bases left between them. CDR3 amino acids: CASSWSPSPQEETQYF. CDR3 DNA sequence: TGTGCCAGCAGTTGGAGCCCTTCCCCCCAAGAAGAGACCCAGTACTTC.

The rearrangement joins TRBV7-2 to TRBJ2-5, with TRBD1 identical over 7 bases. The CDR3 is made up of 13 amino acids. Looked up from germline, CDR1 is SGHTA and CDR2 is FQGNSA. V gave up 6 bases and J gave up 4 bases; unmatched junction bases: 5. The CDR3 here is CASSRQGRETQYF. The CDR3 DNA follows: TGTGCCAGCAGTCGACAGGGTCGAGAGACCCAGTACTTC.

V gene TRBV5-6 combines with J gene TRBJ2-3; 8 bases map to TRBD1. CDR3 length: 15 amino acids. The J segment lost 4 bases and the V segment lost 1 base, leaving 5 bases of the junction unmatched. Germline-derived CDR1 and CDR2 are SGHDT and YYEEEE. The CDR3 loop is CASSLRRGQADTQYF. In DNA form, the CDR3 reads TGTGCCAGCAGCTTGAGGAGGGGACAGGCAGATACGCAGTATTTT.

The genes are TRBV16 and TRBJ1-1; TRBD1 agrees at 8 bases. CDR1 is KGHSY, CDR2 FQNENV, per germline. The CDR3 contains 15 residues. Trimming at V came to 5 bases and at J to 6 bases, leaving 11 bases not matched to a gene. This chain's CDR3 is CASSSINRGASEAFF. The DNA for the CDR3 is TGTGCCAGCAGCTCTATAAACAGGGGGGCTTCTGAAGCTTTCTTT. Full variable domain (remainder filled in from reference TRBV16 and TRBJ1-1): GEEVAQTPKHLVRGEGQKAKLYCAPIKGHSYVFWYQQVLKNEFKFLISFQNENVFDETGMPKERFSAKCLPNSPCSLEIQATKLEDSAVYFCASSSINRGASEAFFGQGTRLTVV.

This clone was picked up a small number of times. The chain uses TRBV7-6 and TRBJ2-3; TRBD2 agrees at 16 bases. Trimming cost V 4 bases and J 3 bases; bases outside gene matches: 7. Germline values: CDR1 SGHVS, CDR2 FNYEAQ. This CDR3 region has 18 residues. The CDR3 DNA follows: TGTGCCAGCAGCTCCCGGCCGGGACTAGCGGGAGGGACAGATACGCAGTATTTT. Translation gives CASSSRPGLAGGTDTQYF.

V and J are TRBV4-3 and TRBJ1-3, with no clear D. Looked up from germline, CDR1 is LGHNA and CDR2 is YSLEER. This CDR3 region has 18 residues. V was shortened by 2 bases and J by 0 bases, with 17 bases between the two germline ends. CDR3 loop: CASSQRPVTVSSGNTIYF. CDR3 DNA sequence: TGCGCCAGCAGCCAACGCCCCGTCACAGTTAGCTCTGGAAACACCATATATTTT.